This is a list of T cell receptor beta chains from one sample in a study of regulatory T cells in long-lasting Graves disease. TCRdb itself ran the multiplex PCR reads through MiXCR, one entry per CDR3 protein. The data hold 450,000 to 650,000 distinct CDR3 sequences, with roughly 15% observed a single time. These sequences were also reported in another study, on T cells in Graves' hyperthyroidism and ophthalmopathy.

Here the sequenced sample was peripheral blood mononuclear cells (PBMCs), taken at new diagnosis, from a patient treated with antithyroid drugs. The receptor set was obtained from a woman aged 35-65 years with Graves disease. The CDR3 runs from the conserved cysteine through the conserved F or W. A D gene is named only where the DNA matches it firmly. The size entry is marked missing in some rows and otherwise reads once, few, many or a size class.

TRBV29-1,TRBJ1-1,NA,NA,CSVQEETGTEAFF,TGCAGCGTCCAGGAAGAAACGGGGACTGAAGCTTTCTTT
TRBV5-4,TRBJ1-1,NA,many,CASSGSGMNTEAFF,TGTGCCAGCAGCGGTTCAGGGATGAACACTGAAGCTTTCTTT
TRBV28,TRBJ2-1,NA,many,CASSLGGGYGNEQFF,TGTGCCAGCAGCTTAGGGGGAGGGTACGGCAATGAGCAGTTCTTC
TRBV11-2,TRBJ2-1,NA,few,CASSLVRAARGYNEQFF,TGTGCCAGCAGCTTAGTACGGGCCGCAAGGGGATACAATGAGCAGTTCTTC
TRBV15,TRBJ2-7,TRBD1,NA,CATSRGGQGANEQYF,TGTGCCACCAGCAGAGGCGGACAGGGGGCGAATGAGCAGTACTTC
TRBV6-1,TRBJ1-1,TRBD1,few,CASSPGTGGHTEAFF,TGTGCCAGCAGCCCCGGGACAGGAGGTCACACTGAAGCTTTCTTT
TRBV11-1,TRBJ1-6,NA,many,CASSLGSSYNSPLHF,TGTGCCAGCAGCTTGGGAAGCTCCTATAATTCACCCCTCCACTTT
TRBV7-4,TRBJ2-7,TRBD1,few,CASSLSPETGDSYEQYF,TGTGCCAGCAGCTTAAGCCCTGAGACAGGGGACTCCTACGAGCAGTACTTC
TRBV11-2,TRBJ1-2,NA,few,CASSPIGEDYGYTF,TGTGCCAGCAGCCCCATCGGGGAGGACTATGGCTACACCTTC
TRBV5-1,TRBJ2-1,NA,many,CASSLGDHQFNEQFF,TGCGCCAGCAGCTTAGGGGACCACCAATTCAATGAGCAGTTCTTC
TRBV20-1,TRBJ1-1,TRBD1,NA,CSARDRKGAKGRNTEAFF,TGCAGTGCTAGAGATCGAAAGGGGGCTAAGGGGAGGAACACTGAAGCTTTCTTT
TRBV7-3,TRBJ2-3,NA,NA,CASSVSLADTQYF,TGTGCCAGCAGCGTTTCACTAGCAGATACGCAGTATTTT
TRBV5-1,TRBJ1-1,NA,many,CASSLGAGFPEAFF,TGCGCCAGCAGCTTGGGGGCAGGGTTCCCTGAAGCTTTCTTT
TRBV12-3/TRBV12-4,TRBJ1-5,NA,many,CASIRGILNQPQHF,TGTGCCAGCATTCGCGGGATTCTCAATCAGCCCCAGCATTTT
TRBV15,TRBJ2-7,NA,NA,CATSRHRAGMSEQYF,TGTGCCACCAGCCGCCACCGGGCAGGGATGTCCGAGCAGTACTTC
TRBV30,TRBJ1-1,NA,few,CAWMTQMNTEAFF,TGTGCCTGGATGACTCAAATGAACACTGAAGCTTTCTTT
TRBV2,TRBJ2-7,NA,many,CASSPGPIRGSSSYEQYF,TGTGCCAGCAGTCCGGGGCCAATCCGGGGGTCGAGCTCCTACGAGCAGTACTTC
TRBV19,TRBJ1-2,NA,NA,CASSISFGANYGYTF,TGTGCCAGTAGTATTAGCTTTGGGGCTAACTATGGCTACACCTTC
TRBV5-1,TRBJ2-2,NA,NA,CASSWVTATGELFF,TGCGCCAGCAGCTGGGTCACGGCCACCGGGGAGCTGTTTTTT
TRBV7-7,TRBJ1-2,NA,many,CASSPLGQGRSYGYTF,TGTGCTAGCAGCCCCCTAGGGCAGGGGAGAAGCTATGGCTACACCTTC
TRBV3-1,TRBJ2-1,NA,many,CASSRSGLGSYNEQFF,TGTGCCAGCAGCCGTTCGGGGCTGGGGTCCTACAATGAGCAGTTCTTC
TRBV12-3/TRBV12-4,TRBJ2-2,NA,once,CATGVGAGELFF,TGTGCCACGGGGGTGGGGGCCGGGGAGCTGTTTTTT
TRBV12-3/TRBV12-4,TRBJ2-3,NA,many,CASRQRDTQYF,TGTGCCAGCAGACAGAGGGATACGCAGTATTTT
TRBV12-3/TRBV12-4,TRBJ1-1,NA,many,CASRRTERAFF,TGTGCCAGCAGGCGGACGGAGAGAGCTTTCTTT
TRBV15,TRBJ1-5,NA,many,CATRARPNQNQPQHF,TGTGCCACCAGGGCCAGACCTAACCAAAATCAGCCCCAGCATTTT
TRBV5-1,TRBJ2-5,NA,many,CASSFRRISETQYF,TGCGCCAGCAGCTTTAGAAGGATCTCAGAGACCCAGTACTTC
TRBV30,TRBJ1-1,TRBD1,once,CAWRRFSPGTGMNTEAFF,TGTGCCTGGAGGAGGTTCTCCCCGGGGACAGGGATGAACACTGAAGCTTTCTTT
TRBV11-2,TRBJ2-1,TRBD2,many,CASSLGTSGSSYNEQFF,TGTGCCAGCAGCCTAGGGACTAGCGGGAGCTCCTACAATGAGCAGTTCTTC
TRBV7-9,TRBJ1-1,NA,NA,CASSLFQSGWNPEAFF,TGTGCCAGCAGCTTATTCCAGTCAGGTTGGAACCCTGAAGCTTTCTTT
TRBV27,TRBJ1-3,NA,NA,CASSDRRSGNTIYF,TGTGCCAGCAGCGACCGGCGCTCTGGAAACACCATATATTTT
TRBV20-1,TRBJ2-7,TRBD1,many,CSARVAGQGSHEQYF,TGCAGTGCTAGAGTTGCCGGACAGGGCTCCCACGAGCAGTACTTC
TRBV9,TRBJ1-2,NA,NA,CASSALTVNYGYTF,TGTGCCAGCAGCGCCTTGACAGTCAACTATGGCTACACCTTC
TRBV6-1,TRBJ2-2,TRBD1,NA,CASRQGVGTGELFF,TGTGCCAGCCGACAGGGGGTAGGCACCGGGGAGCTGTTTTTT
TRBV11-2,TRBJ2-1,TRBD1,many,CASSTYGTGPFGEQFF,TGTGCCAGCAGCACCTACGGGACAGGGCCTTTCGGTGAGCAGTTCTTC
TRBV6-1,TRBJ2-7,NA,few,CASKPQGRLGEQYF,TGTGCCAGCAAACCCCAAGGGCGGTTGGGCGAGCAGTACTTC
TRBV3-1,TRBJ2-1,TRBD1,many,CASSRAGQGSLEQFF,TGTGCCAGCAGCCGAGCGGGACAGGGGTCTTTGGAGCAGTTCTTC
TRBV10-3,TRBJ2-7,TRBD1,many,CASSGQGASEQYF,TGTGCCAGCAGTGGACAGGGGGCGTCCGAGCAGTACTTC
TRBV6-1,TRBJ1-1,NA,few,CASNQRVGTEAFF,TGTGCCAGCAACCAGAGAGTGGGCACTGAAGCTTTCTTT
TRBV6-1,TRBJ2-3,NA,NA,CASRSHSPRGDTQYF,TGTGCCAGCAGATCACACTCCCCAAGGGGAGATACGCAGTATTTT
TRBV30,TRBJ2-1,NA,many,CAWSAGVGNNEQFF,TGTGCCTGGAGTGCCGGGGTAGGGAACAATGAGCAGTTCTTC
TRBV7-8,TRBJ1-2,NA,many,CASSLEGHNYGYTF,TGTGCCAGCAGCTTAGAGGGCCATAACTATGGCTACACCTTC
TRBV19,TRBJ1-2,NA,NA,CASSISSWEDYGYTF,TGTGCCAGTAGTATCTCCTCCTGGGAGGACTATGGCTACACCTTC
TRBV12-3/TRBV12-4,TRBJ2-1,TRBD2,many,CATRTSVGNEQFF,TGTGCCACCCGGACTAGCGTGGGGAATGAGCAGTTCTTC
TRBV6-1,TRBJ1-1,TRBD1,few,CAGSGGGPEAFF,TGTGCCGGTTCAGGGGGGGGGCCTGAAGCTTTCTTT
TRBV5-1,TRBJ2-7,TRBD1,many,CASSSRPGQGTEQYF,TGCGCCAGCAGCTCCCGGCCCGGACAGGGCACCGAGCAGTACTTC
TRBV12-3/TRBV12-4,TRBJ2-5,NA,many,CASSLGGSGTQYF,TGTGCCAGCAGTTTAGGAGGCAGCGGGACCCAGTACTTC
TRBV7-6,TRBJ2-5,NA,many,CASSSSRGGTQYF,TGTGCCAGCAGCTCATCCAGGGGGGGGACCCAGTACTTC
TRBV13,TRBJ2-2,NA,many,CASSNMRGGLNTGELFF,TGTGCCAGCAGCAATATGCGCGGGGGCTTGAACACCGGGGAGCTGTTTTTT
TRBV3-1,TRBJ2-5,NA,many,CASSQGDSGGLETQYF,TGTGCCAGCAGCCAAGGAGACTCAGGGGGACTGGAGACCCAGTACTTC
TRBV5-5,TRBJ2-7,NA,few,CASSSSASDLIPYEQYF,TGTGCCAGCAGCTCCTCCGCCTCCGACCTTATCCCCTACGAGCAGTACTTC
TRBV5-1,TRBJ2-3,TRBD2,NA,CASNKSPRGGLPDTQYF,TGCGCCAGCAACAAGTCTCCGCGGGGGGGTCTTCCAGATACGCAGTATTTT
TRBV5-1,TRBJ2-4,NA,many,CASSLAGLLAKNIQYF,TGCGCCAGCAGCTTGGCCGGATTACTAGCCAAAAACATTCAGTACTTC
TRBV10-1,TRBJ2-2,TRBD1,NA,CASRCRGTYRLRTGELFF,TGCGCCAGCAGGTGCAGGGGGACCTATCGTTTGAGGACCGGGGAGCTGTTTTTT
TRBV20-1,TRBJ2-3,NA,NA,CSVRGQGTDTQYF,TGCAGTGTTCGGGGCCAGGGCACAGATACGCAGTATTTT
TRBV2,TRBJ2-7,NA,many,CASSGPNYEQYF,TGTGCCAGCAGTGGGCCCAACTACGAGCAGTACTTC
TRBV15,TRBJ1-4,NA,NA,CATSRAPPALSNGKLFF,TGTGCCACCAGCAGAGCTCCTCCCGCGTTGTCTAATGGAAAACTGTTTTTT
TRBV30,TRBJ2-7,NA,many,CAWSIGTFYEQYF,TGTGCCTGGAGTATCGGGACATTCTACGAGCAGTACTTC
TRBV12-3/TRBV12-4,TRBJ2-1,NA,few,CASSLELHYNEQFF,TGTGCCAGCAGTTTGGAACTTCACTACAATGAGCAGTTCTTC
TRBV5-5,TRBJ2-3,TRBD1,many,CASSLAGTGASTDTQYF,TGTGCCAGCAGCTTGGCAGGGACAGGGGCGAGCACAGATACGCAGTATTTT
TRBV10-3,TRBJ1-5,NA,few,CAISVSVGKNQPQHF,TGTGCCATCAGTGTTTCAGTGGGTAAAAATCAGCCCCAGCATTTT